The 13 T cell receptor beta chains listed next were all sequenced from one sample in a study of vaccination effects on CD4 cells after COVID-19 (dated by TCRdb to 2022 to 2024). Receptors were amplified or captured by the immunoSEQ multiplex PCR assay. What TCRdb holds here is the immuneACCESS table cut down to in-frame rearrangements. Part of the clones is not present; checked against another copy, under half of the missing clones reflect an unresolved V gene, and the others are unexplained. The sample has around 69,000 clones on record, under 80% of them singletons. The leading ten clones occupy 2.4% of the sample. These TCRs' antigens remain unknown. After around ten days of culture, CD4+ T cells were isolated with the EasySep CD4+ T cell isolation kit. Each participant received two doses of an mRNA SARS-CoV-2 vaccine, either BNT162b2 or mRNA-1273. The sequencing used CD4+ T cells from PBMCs cultured without peptide, collected after COVID-19 vaccination. The receptors come from a human donor who received a COVID-19 vaccine.

The chain employs TRBV24-1 and TRBJ2-1; 12 nucleotides line up with TRBD2. V was pared by 6 bases and J by 9 bases, with 14 bases of the junction left unmatched. Germline-derived CDR1 and CDR2 are KGHDR and SFDVKD. The length of the CDR3 is 17 residues. The CDR3 nucleotides are TGTGCCACCAGTCCTGGGGCTAGCGGGGGGGCCGGTAGTGAGCAGTTCTTC. Translating gives CATSPGASGGAGSEQFF.

This clone came up many times. V is TRBV5-1 and J is TRBJ1-2, with D hard to call. This CDR3 is 13 amino acids long. V was trimmed by 0 bases and J by 7 bases, leaving 10 bases between them. Germline V gene sequence: CDR1 SGHRS, CDR2 YFSETQ. CDR3 amino acids: CASSLDQDRGYTF. The DNA for the CDR3 is TGCGCCAGCAGCTTGGACCAGGATCGTGGCTACACCTTC.

The chain combines TRBV3-1 (or the pseudogene TRBV3-2) with TRBJ1-3; no clear D gene. The CDR3 runs 12 residues. Trimming took off 4 bases at V and 4 bases at J, with 5 bases between the two ends. Germline loops: CDR1 LGHDT, CDR2 YNNKEL (reference sequence). CDR3 loop: CASSLPGNTIYF. CDR3 nucleotide sequence: TGTGCCAGCAGCCTACCGGGAAACACCATATATTTT.

The J gene is TRBJ1-6, the V gene TRBV30, with 10 bases that match TRBD1. The J segment lost 10 bases and the V segment lost 5 bases, leaving 5 bases of the junction unmatched. Germline V gives CDR1 GTSNPN, CDR2 SVGIG (reference sequence). CDR3 length: 13 amino acids. For the CDR3, the DNA is TGTGCCTGGGCAGACAGGGGGCGATCACCCCTCCACTTT. It is translated as CAWADRGRSPLHF.

The chain uses TRBV6-2 or TRBV6-3 and TRBJ1-5; D not certain. This CDR3 is built from 14 residues. Trimming shortened V by 0 bases and J by 9 bases, and 12 bases separated the two germline ends. Per the germline V gene, CDR1 is MNHEY and CDR2 is SVGEGT. Here the CDR3 DNA reads TGTGCCAGCAGTTACTCCGGCGGTGGAAGGCCCCAGCATTTT. Translated: CASSYSGGGRPQHF.

The chain couples TRBV10-1 to TRBJ2-3, with D uncertain. The CDR3 has 13 amino acids. The germline V gene has CDR1 WNHNN and CDR2 SYGVQD (reference sequence). Trimming stripped 6 bases from V and 0 bases from J, with 7 bases between. CDR3 sequence (DNA): TGCGCCAGCAGATTGGACAGCACAGATACGCAGTATTTT. Protein product: CASRLDSTDTQYF.

This chain connects TRBV6-1 to TRBJ2-5; 13 positions agree with TRBD2. There are 21 residues in the CDR3. Trimming took 2 bases from V and 1 from J; bases not matched to a gene: 16. Germline lookup yields CDR1 MNHNS and CDR2 SASEGT. The CDR3 sequence is CASSEPRTLGWTSGGQETQYF. CDR3 in DNA: TGTGCCAGCAGTGAACCTAGAACACTTGGCTGGACTAGCGGGGGCCAAGAGACCCAGTACTTC.

The CDR3 here is CASTGQGANTGELFF. For the CDR3, the DNA is TGTGCCAGCACTGGACAGGGGGCGAACACCGGGGAGCTGTTTTTT. The rearrangement uses TRBV2 and TRBJ2-2; TRBD1 matches at 10 bases. Germline assignment: CDR1 SNHLY and CDR2 FYNNEI. CDR3 size: 15 residues. Trimming cost V 7 bases and J 0 bases; bases outside gene matches: 2.

V and J are TRBV7-2 and TRBJ1-1; 7 bases align to TRBD1. Germline V lookup: CDR1 SGHTA, CDR2 FQGNSA. The J segment lost 0 bases and the V segment lost 5 bases, leaving 6 bases of the junction unmatched. This CDR3 has 15 amino acids. The chain's CDR3 is CASSPRQGLNTEAFF. In DNA form, the CDR3 reads TGTGCCAGCAGCCCGAGACAGGGATTGAACACTGAAGCTTTCTTT.

V is TRBV2 and J is TRBJ2-1, with a tentative D call TRBD1 (6 bases). Between the trimmed V and J ends, which lost 7 bases and 0 bases, there was a span of 13 bases. In germline, CDR1 is SNHLY, CDR2 FYNNEI. The CDR3 has 15 amino acids. The CDR3 loop is CASNSQGSSYNEQFF. The CDR3 DNA is TGTGCCAGCAATAGCCAGGGGAGCTCCTACAATGAGCAGTTCTTC.

This clone came up once. The rearrangement links TRBV5-1 to TRBJ2-7; D may be TRBD1 (5 bases). CDR1 and CDR2 from the germline V gene are SGHRS and YFSETQ. V lost 5 bases to trimming and J lost 7 bases, with 16 bases between them. The CDR3 consists of 13 residues. The CDR3 loop is CASRPDPSGEQYV. In DNA form, the CDR3 reads TGCGCCAGCAGACCCGATCCGTCAGGGGAGCAGTACGTC.

There are a few counts of this clone. The chain links TRBV28 to TRBJ1-2; 11 bases are a match to TRBD1. Germline CDR1 and CDR2: MDHEN and SYDVKM. The CDR3 has 15 residues. The ends lost 3 bases at V and 8 bases at J; junction bases unmatched: 8. The CDR3 sequence is CASSFRTGGLGGYTF. DNA of the CDR3: TGTGCCAGCAGTTTCAGGACAGGGGGCCTGGGAGGCTACACCTTC.

The J gene is TRBJ1-6, the V gene TRBV5-1, with 9 bases lining up with TRBD1. The CDR3 runs to 16 residues. The ends lost 0 bases at V and 10 bases at J; junction bases unmatched: 8. Germline loops: CDR1 SGHRS, CDR2 YFSETQ. This CDR3 is CASSLDRGRSGSPLHF. DNA for the CDR3: TGCGCCAGCAGCTTGGACAGGGGGCGATCGGGGTCACCCCTCCACTTT.